These 5 T cell receptor beta chains were all obtained from the same sample, sequenced in a study of shared clonotypes between healthy human individuals. The repertoire was sequenced with immunoSEQ multiplex PCR; TCRdb's copy has only in-frame clones and lacks some. The repertoire consists of around 500,000 clones, with about 84% occurring once and the leading ten covering roughly 13%. The sample was PBMCs. All receptors derive from a middle-aged woman in good health. Some clones in this sample may be carry-over from other donors' samples.

The chain recombines TRBV10-3 with TRBJ2-7; TRBD2 matches at 7 bases. V lost 0 bases and J lost 3; bases outside the gene matches: 8. In germline, CDR1 is ENHRY, CDR2 SYGVKD. This CDR3 spans 16 amino acids. The chain's CDR3 is CAISESGGSRNYEQYF. The CDR3 DNA sequence: TGTGCCATCAGTGAGTCGGGGGGGAGCCGGAACTACGAGCAGTACTTC.

The V call is TRBV11-3, the J call TRBJ2-7; D call uncertain. Trimming stripped 4 bases from V and 6 bases from J, with 13 bases between. CDR3 length: 13 amino acids. The germline CDR1 and CDR2 sequences are SGHNT and YENEEA. This chain's CDR3 is CASSSEGLGEQYF. The CDR3 bases are TGTGCCAGCAGCTCCGAAGGGTTGGGCGAGCAGTACTTC.

A remark on this clone: Additional DNA sequences in this sample encode the identical CDR3. The gene calls are TRBV18 and TRBJ1-4; D perhaps matches TRBD1 (6 bases). Between the trimmed V and J ends, which lost 3 bases and 6 bases, there was a span of 8 bases. This CDR3 has 13 amino acids. CDR1 and CDR2 from the germline V gene are KGHSH and LQKENI. CDR3 in DNA: TGTGCCAGCTCACCGAGGGGGGATGAAAAACTGTTTTTT. Translation gives CASSPRGDEKLFF.

This chain uses TRBV27 with TRBJ2-7, with D perhaps TRBD2 (5 bases). Germline-derived CDR1 and CDR2 are MNHEY and SMNVEV (reference sequence). The CDR3 is made up of 15 amino acids. With 4 bases removed from V and 0 bases from J, the gap between germline ends came to 13 bases. This CDR3 is CASSSPREASYEQYF. As DNA, the CDR3 is TGTGCCAGCAGTTCCCCACGGGAAGCCTCCTACGAGCAGTACTTC.

This clone was recorded once. With only one base between it and a far larger clone, this is likely a read error. The chain carries TRBV5-1 and TRBJ2-7, with 7 bases fitting TRBD2. The V gene's germline CDR1 is SGHRS and CDR2 YFSETQ. The CDR3 is 16 residues long. With V trimmed by 4 bases and J by 4 bases, 14 bases remained unmatched. DNA of the CDR3: TGCGCCAGCAGCCCGGGACTATCGGGAGTTGCGTACGAGCAGTACTTC. Protein: CASSPGLSGVAYEQYF.